These T cell receptor beta chains were read from a single sample in a study of T cell changes during pregnancy in multiple sclerosis. The method was immunoSEQ multiplex PCR; TCRdb's version includes in-frame clones alone and lacks a portion of them. The data contain some 97,000 clones, more than 80% of them singletons. The sample was peripheral blood, taken in the second trimester of pregnancy. These receptors were taken from a female donor with multiple sclerosis, enrolled in a pregnancy study. Each CDR3 is given with its conserved first and last residue. The D gene is left open where the match is weak. Not all rows give a size; the values are once, few, many and, for expanded clones, a class.

j_call clone_size v_call d_call cdr3_nt cdr3_aa
TRBJ2-3 NA TRBV5-1 NA TGCGCCAGCAGCTTGGAAGCGGGTCGGACAGATACGCAGTATTTT CASSLEAGRTDTQYF
TRBJ1-4 NA TRBV30 NA TGTGCCTGGAGTTACAGCCCTAATGAAAAACTGTTTTTT CAWSYSPNEKLFF
TRBJ1-3 NA TRBV2 TRBD1 TGTGGAGTAAGGACAGGGAGCTCTGGAAACACCATATATTTT CGVRTGSSGNTIYF
TRBJ2-5 NA TRBV6-5 TRBD2 TGTGCCAGCAGTCGCGGGAGCGGAGAGACCCAGTACTTC CASSRGSGETQYF
TRBJ1-2 once TRBV25-1 NA TGTGCCAGCAGTGAATATCTGGGGGGAAGCTATGGCTACACCTTC CASSEYLGGSYGYTF
TRBJ1-6 NA TRBV9 NA TGTGCCAGCAGCGTAGAAGAGGGATCACCCCTCCACTTT CASSVEEGSPLHF
TRBJ2-3 NA TRBV7-3 TRBD2 TGTGCCAGCAGAGGCGGGGGGGCAGATACGCAGTATTTT CASRGGGADTQYF
TRBJ1-2 NA TRBV5-1 NA TGCGCCAGCAGTGTAGCTAACTATGGCTACACCTTC CASSVANYGYTF
TRBJ2-7 NA TRBV28 NA TGTGCCAGCAGTTTATTAGGGGGAGGGGTCGAGCAGTACTTC CASSLLGGGVEQYF
TRBJ2-2 NA TRBV5-4 TRBD1 TGTGCCAGCAGTTCTGACAGGGTCAACGGGGAGCTGTTTTTT CASSSDRVNGELFF
TRBJ2-2 NA TRBV5-1 NA TGCGCCAGCAGCTTGGGGGCAGGGATCCACACCGGGGAGCTGTTTTTT CASSLGAGIHTGELFF
TRBJ1-3 NA TRBV6-6 TRBD1 TGTGCCAGCAGCCCGACAGGGGCGAGGGCTGGAAACACCATATATTTT CASSPTGARAGNTIYF
TRBJ1-5 NA TRBV19 NA TGTGCCAGTAGTATACAGGGAGGAGATGACAATCAGCCCCAGCATTTT CASSIQGGDDNQPQHF
TRBJ2-5 NA TRBV21-1 NA TGTGCCAGCAGCAAAGGAGGTGGCAGGGGCGAGACCCAGTACTTC CASSKGGGRGETQYF
TRBJ1-4 NA TRBV4-1 TRBD1 TGCGCCAGCAGCCGGGCTAGGGGGCAAAAAGAAAAACTGTTTTTT CASSRARGQKEKLFF
TRBJ2-3 once TRBV30 TRBD1 TGTGCCTCAGACAGGGCCCCCACAGATACGCAGTATTTT CASDRAPTDTQYF
TRBJ1-2 NA TRBV4-2 NA TGTGCCAGCAGCCAAGGAGGGAGTTTCAATGGCTACACCTTC CASSQGGSFNGYTF
TRBJ2-6 NA TRBV27 NA TGTGCCAGCAGTGTTGGGGCCGGGGCCAACGTCCTGACTTTC CASSVGAGANVLTF
TRBJ2-3 once TRBV5-1 TRBD2 TGCGCCAGCAGCCCTCGGACTAGCGGGGGGGCCGGAACAGATACGCAGTATTTT CASSPRTSGGAGTDTQYF
TRBJ2-1 NA TRBV4-2 TRBD2 TGTGCCAGCAGCCAAGAAAGCGGGAGATCCTACAATGAGCAGTTCTTC CASSQESGRSYNEQFF
TRBJ2-7 NA TRBV28 TRBD1 TGTGCCAGCAGTTCCCCGGACAGGGCCTACGAGCAGTACTTC CASSSPDRAYEQYF
TRBJ1-4 NA TRBV15 TRBD1 TGTGCCACCAGCAGAGATTCTGACAGGGACGAAAAACTGTTTTTT CATSRDSDRDEKLFF
TRBJ2-7 NA TRBV30 NA TGTGCCTGGAGTGTACCGCTAGCTGGGACCTACGAGCAGTACTTC CAWSVPLAGTYEQYF
TRBJ1-1 once TRBV5-4 TRBD1 TGTGCCAGCGCTTCAGGGGGCCTGGGCACTGAAGCTTTCTTT CASASGGLGTEAFF
TRBJ1-3 NA TRBV6-1 NA TGTGCCAGCAGTGAAGCGCTACCTGGGGGGTCTGGAAACACCATATATTTT CASSEALPGGSGNTIYF
TRBJ1-2 once TRBV2 NA TGTGCCAGCAGTGAAGTGACTGGTGGCTACACCTTC CASSEVTGGYTF
TRBJ2-2 NA TRBV7-2 TRBD2 TGTGCCAGCAGCCAACCCACTAGCGGGGGGAACACCGGGGAGCTGTTTTTT CASSQPTSGGNTGELFF
TRBJ1-6 NA TRBV9 TRBD1 TGTGCCAGCAGCCCGAACAGGGGGCGGAATTCACCCCTCCACTTT CASSPNRGRNSPLHF
TRBJ1-2 NA TRBV5-4 NA TGTGCCAGCACCCCGGGCAGGGGCACAGGCTACACCTTC CASTPGRGTGYTF
TRBJ1-3 NA TRBV10-3 NA TGTGCCATCAGTGACCCTAATGAGGGCTCTGGAAACACCATATATTTT CAISDPNEGSGNTIYF
TRBJ2-4 NA TRBV30 TRBD1 TGTGCCTGGAGTTCTACAGGGGTTAACATTCAGTACTTC CAWSSTGVNIQYF
TRBJ1-3 NA TRBV9 TRBD1 TGTGCCAGCAGCGGGACAGGGGGCTCTGGAAACACCATATATTTT CASSGTGGSGNTIYF
TRBJ2-2 NA TRBV7-2 TRBD1 TGTGCCAGCAGCTTAGCGCTGGGACAGGTCGGGGAGCTGTTTTTT CASSLALGQVGELFF
TRBJ1-3 NA TRBV9 NA TGTGCCAGCAGCGGTCCCGGGACACTCTCTGGAAACACCATATATTTT CASSGPGTLSGNTIYF
TRBJ2-1 NA TRBV5-1 TRBD2 TGCGCCAGCAGCTTGGGACTAGCGGGACTCTACAATGAGCAGTTCTTC CASSLGLAGLYNEQFF
TRBJ1-2 NA TRBV2 NA TGTGCCACCAGCAATATAGGGACATATGGCTACACCTTC CATSNIGTYGYTF
TRBJ2-5 NA TRBV6-1 NA TGTGCCAGCAGTGGACCACCGTCGGGAACCCAGTACTTC CASSGPPSGTQYF
TRBJ2-3 NA TRBV4-2 TRBD2 TGTGCCAGCAAACCCTTGAAAGTAGCGGGAGGAGGAGATACGCAGTATTTT CASKPLKVAGGGDTQYF
TRBJ2-1 NA TRBV19 NA TGTGCCAGTAATCGCGGTTGGAGCTCCTACAATGAGCAGTTCTTC CASNRGWSSYNEQFF
TRBJ1-2 NA TRBV18 NA TGTGCCAGCTCAGAAGGACAGCCTTCCTATGGCTACACCTTC CASSEGQPSYGYTF
TRBJ1-1 NA TRBV28 NA TGTGCCAGCAGTTTTGTGGCAGGGGAAGCTTTCTTT CASSFVAGEAFF
TRBJ1-5 NA TRBV2 NA TGTGCCAGCAAACGCGACAATCAGCCCCAGCATTTT CASKRDNQPQHF
TRBJ1-1 NA TRBV5-5 TRBD1 TGTGCCAGCAGCTTGGACAGGGGGCTGACTGAAGCTTTCTTT CASSLDRGLTEAFF
TRBJ2-3 NA TRBV14 NA TGTGCCAGCAGCCAAGAGGGAAGCGGACCCACAGATACGCAGTATTTT CASSQEGSGPTDTQYF
TRBJ2-7 NA TRBV5-4 NA TGTGCCAGCAGCTTAGACACAGGTTTCTCCTACGAGCAGTACTTC CASSLDTGFSYEQYF